Presented here are 9 T cell receptor beta chains from one specimen sequenced in a study of T cell repertoires in cytomegalovirus infection. MiXCR was run by TCRdb on the reads, yielding one entry per CDR3 protein. Altogether about 900,000 distinct CDR3 sequences are present, around a third being singletons, with the ten largest covering 11% to 15%. Their target antigens are unknown. The specimen comprised cultured CD8+ T cells from PBMCs, sampled from culture after CMV antigen stimulation. The receptors originated from a human donor in good health (CMV status not recorded). Some clones in this sample may be carry-over from other donors' samples.

The genes are TRBV28 and TRBJ2-7; tentative D call: TRBD1 (5 bases). The CDR3 runs 15 residues. Germline CDR1 reads MDHEN; CDR2 reads SYDVKM. V was cut by 4 bases and J by 3 bases, with 16 bases left in between. The CDR3 sequence: CASSSLQRQIYEQYV. In DNA, the CDR3 is TGTGCCAGCAGTTCCCTACAAAGACAGATCTACGAGCAGTACGTC.

V usage is TRBV6-2 or TRBV6-3 and J usage is TRBJ2-7; D gene uncertain. The CDR3 loop spans 13 amino acids. The germline V gene has CDR1 MNHEY and CDR2 SVGEGT. Trimming took off 5 bases at V and 1 base at J, with 9 bases between the two ends. The CDR3 sequence: CASSSRRSYEQYV. CDR3 nucleotides: TGTGCCAGCAGTAGCCGAAGATCCTACGAGCAGTACGTC.

This clonotype was seen a few times. The rearrangement uses TRBV4-2 and TRBJ1-1; tentative D call: TRBD1 (6 bases). Trimming removed 0 bases from V and 0 bases from J, with 14 bases in between. The CDR3 has 17 amino acids. CDR1 and CDR2 from the germline V gene are LGHNA and YNFKEQ. The CDR3 spells CASSQEAWDTLNTEAFF. Here the CDR3 DNA reads TGTGCCAGCAGCCAAGAGGCGTGGGACACATTGAACACTGAAGCTTTCTTT.

This chain uses TRBV5-4 with TRBJ2-5; TRBD1 matches 9 bases. Germline V lookup: CDR1 SGHNT, CDR2 YYREEE (reference sequence). The V gene end was trimmed by 4 bases and the J gene end by 3 bases; junction bases not matched to a gene: 7. The CDR3 runs 15 residues. CDR3 loop: CASSRRDREKETQYF. CDR3 DNA: TGTGCCAGCAGCCGCCGGGACAGGGAAAAAGAGACCCAGTACTTC.

The chain recombines TRBV12-3 or TRBV12-4 with TRBJ1-2; TRBD1 agrees at 9 bases. Losses at the gene ends were 6 bases for V and 8 bases for J; bases not matched to a gene: 7. CDR3 length: 13 residues. CDR3 residues: CASREQGARGYTF. Written as DNA, the CDR3 is TGTGCCAGCAGAGAACAGGGGGCAAGGGGCTACACCTTC.

This clonotype was recorded many times. The J gene is TRBJ1-1, the V gene TRBV7-9; D is undetermined. V was pared by 4 bases and J by 5 bases, with 23 bases between. The V gene's germline CDR1 is SEHNR and CDR2 FQNEAQ (reference sequence). The CDR3 contains 17 residues. CDR3 nucleotide sequence: TGTGCCAGCAGCTCCAGTACCTTATCGACCGGGCTAACTGAAGCTTTCTTT. This gives the protein CASSSSTLSTGLTEAFF.

Remarks on this clonotype: One base away lies a much larger clone, so this may be a sequencing read error. The gene calls are TRBV7-2 and TRBJ2-5; D is perhaps TRBD1 or TRBD2 (5 bases each). CDR1 and CDR2 from the germline V gene are SGHTA and FQGNSA. The CDR3 has 14 residues. CDR3 protein: CASSSGTFQETRYF. DNA for the CDR3: TGTGCCAGCAGCTCCGGGACGTTCCAAGAGACCCGGTACTTC.

Comments on this clonotype: A much larger clonotype is one base distant, so this may be a read error. V is TRBV7-8 and J is TRBJ1-1, with TRBD1 matching over 7 bases. The CDR3 totals 14 residues. Germline V gene sequence: CDR1 SGHVS, CDR2 FQNEAQ. The chain's CDR3 is CAGSFRQGGTEAFF. The CDR3 DNA is TGTGCCGGCAGCTTCCGACAGGGTGGCACTGAAGCTTTCTTT. Together with reference TRBV7-8 and TRBJ1-1, the CDR3 gives the full variable domain: GAGVSQSPRYKVAKRGQDVALRCDPISGHVSLFWYQQALGQGPEFLTYFQNEAQLDKSGLPSDRFFAERPEGSVSTLKIQRTQQEDSAVYLCAGSFRQGGTEAFFGQGTRLTVV.

As concerns this clonotype: A much more abundant neighbour one base away suggests this may be a read error. The rearrangement uses TRBV7-6 and TRBJ2-7; possibly TRBD1 for D (5 bases). The CDR3 consists of 18 residues. Looked up from germline, CDR1 is SGHVS and CDR2 is FNYEAQ. Trimming stripped 5 bases from V and 0 bases from J, with 23 bases between. In nucleotides, the CDR3 is TGTGCCAGCAGCCAACTCCGCCCTGGGGCGCAGACCTCCTACGAGCAGTACTTC. It is translated as CASSQLRPGAQTSYEQYF.